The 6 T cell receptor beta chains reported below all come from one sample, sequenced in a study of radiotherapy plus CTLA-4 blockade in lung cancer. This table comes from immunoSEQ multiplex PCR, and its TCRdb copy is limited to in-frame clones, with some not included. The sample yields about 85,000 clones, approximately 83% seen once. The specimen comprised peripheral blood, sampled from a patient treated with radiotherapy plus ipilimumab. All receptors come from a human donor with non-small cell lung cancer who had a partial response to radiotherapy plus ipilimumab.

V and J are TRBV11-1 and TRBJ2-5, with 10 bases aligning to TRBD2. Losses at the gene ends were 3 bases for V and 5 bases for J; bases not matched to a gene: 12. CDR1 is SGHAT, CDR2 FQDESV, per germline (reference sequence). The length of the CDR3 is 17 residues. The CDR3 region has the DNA TGTGCCAGCAGCTTGGTGGCGGCTAGCGGGAGTTGGGAGACCCAGTACTTC. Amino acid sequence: CASSLVAASGSWETQYF.

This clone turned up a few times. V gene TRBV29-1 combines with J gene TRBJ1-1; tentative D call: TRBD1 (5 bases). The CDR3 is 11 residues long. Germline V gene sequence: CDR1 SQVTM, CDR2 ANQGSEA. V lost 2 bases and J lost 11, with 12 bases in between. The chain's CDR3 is CSVEWQGTAFF. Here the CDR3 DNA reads TGCAGCGTTGAATGGCAGGGAACGGCTTTCTTT.

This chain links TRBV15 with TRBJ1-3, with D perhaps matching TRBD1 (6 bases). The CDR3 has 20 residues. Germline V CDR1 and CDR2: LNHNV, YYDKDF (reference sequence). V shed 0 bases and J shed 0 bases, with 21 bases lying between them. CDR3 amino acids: CATSRDRTDRLLSSGNTIYF. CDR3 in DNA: TGTGCCACCAGCAGAGATCGGACGGACAGATTACTAAGCTCTGGAAACACCATATATTTT.

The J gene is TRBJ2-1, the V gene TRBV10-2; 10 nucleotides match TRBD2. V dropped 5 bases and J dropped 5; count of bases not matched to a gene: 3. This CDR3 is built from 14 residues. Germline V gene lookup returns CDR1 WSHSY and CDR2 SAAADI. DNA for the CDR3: TGCGCCAGCAGTTGGACTAGCGGAAACAATGAGCAGTTCTTC. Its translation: CASSWTSGNNEQFF.

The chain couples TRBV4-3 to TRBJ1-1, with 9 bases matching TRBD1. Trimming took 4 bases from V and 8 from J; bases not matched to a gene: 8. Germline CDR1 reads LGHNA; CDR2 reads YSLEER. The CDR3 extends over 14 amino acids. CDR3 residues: CASSPQGQGREAFF. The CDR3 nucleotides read TGCGCCAGCAGCCCCCAGGGACAGGGTCGAGAAGCTTTCTTT.

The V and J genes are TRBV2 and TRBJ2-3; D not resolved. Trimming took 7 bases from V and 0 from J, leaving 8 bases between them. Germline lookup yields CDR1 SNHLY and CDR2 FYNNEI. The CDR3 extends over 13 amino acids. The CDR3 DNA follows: TGTGCCAGCACCTCCGTGAGCACAGATACGCAGTATTTT. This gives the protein CASTSVSTDTQYF.